These 30 T cell receptor beta chains were sequenced from one sample in a study of Tregs in tolerant kidney transplant recipients. TCRdb keeps only in-frame clones here, not all; method: immunoSEQ multiplex PCR. The sample contains fewer than 100,000 clones, under 95% of which appear only once. The sample was Tregs from blood, taken before the transplant. The receptors stem from a human donor who received a combined kidney and bone marrow transplant.

The V call is TRBV4-2, the J call TRBJ2-3; 10 bases align to TRBD2. With V trimmed by 0 bases and J by 5 bases, 11 bases remained unmatched. This CDR3 has 18 amino acids. The germline V gene has CDR1 LGHNA and CDR2 YNFKEQ. DNA for the CDR3: TGTGCCAGCAGCCAAGATCCGAGCGGGAGGGCCCTGGTAGATACGCAGTATTTT. Translated: CASSQDPSGRALVDTQYF.

The V call is TRBV6-6, the J call TRBJ2-7, with 7 bases identical to TRBD2. V shed 7 bases, J shed 1 base, and the junction held 7 bases outside the gene matches. CDR1 and CDR2 from the germline V gene are MNHNY and SVGAGI (reference sequence). CDR3 size: 14 residues. CDR3 coding DNA: TGTGCCAGCACCCTAACTAGCGCTTCCTACGAGCAGTACTTC. Encoded protein: CASTLTSASYEQYF.

The chain links TRBV4-2 to TRBJ1-2; D ambiguous. V lost 4 bases and J lost 8, with 14 bases in between. The CDR3 loop spans 13 amino acids. In germline, CDR1 is LGHNA, CDR2 YNFKEQ. CDR3 DNA sequence: TGTGCCAGCAGCCCCCATACGGCCGTCGGCTACACCTTC. It specifies CASSPHTAVGYTF.

This clone has only one observation. The chain joins TRBV19 to TRBJ2-7, with 12 nucleotides matching TRBD2. CDR3 size: 14 residues. The J segment lost 3 bases and the V segment lost 4 bases, leaving 1 base of the junction unmatched. Germline lookup yields CDR1 LNHDA and CDR2 SQIVND (reference sequence). DNA for the CDR3: TGTGCCAGTAGTACGGGACTAGCGGGCTACGAGCAGTACTTC. It yields the protein CASSTGLAGYEQYF.

V gene TRBV7-2 combines with J gene TRBJ2-5, with 8 bases identical to TRBD2. J gave up 1 base and V 1 base, and 11 bases lay outside the gene matches. The CDR3 is 18 residues long. Germline assignment: CDR1 SGHTA and CDR2 FQGNSA. The CDR3 sequence is CASSLVSGASGFQETQYF. The CDR3 DNA reads as TGTGCCAGCAGCTTAGTATCCGGGGCTAGCGGGTTCCAAGAGACCCAGTACTTC. Filled out from reference TRBV7-2 and TRBJ2-5, the complete variable domain reads GAGVSQSPSNKVTEKGKDVELRCDPISGHTALYWYRQSLGQGLEFLIYFQGNSAPDKSGLPSDRFSAERTGGSVSTLTIQRTQQEDSAVYLCASSLVSGASGFQETQYFGPGTRLLVL.

The table lists this clone with a count of one. The rearrangement uses TRBV7-2 and TRBJ2-7, with 14 bases identical to TRBD2. Trimming removed 1 base from V and 3 bases from J; junction bases left unmatched: 5. The CDR3 consists of 17 residues. Germline CDR1 reads SGHTA; CDR2 reads FQGNSA. CDR3 in DNA: TGTGCCAGCAGCTTAGGGACTAGCGGGAGGAAGGTCTACGAGCAGTACTTC. It codes for CASSLGTSGRKVYEQYF.

The count of this clone is one. This chain uses TRBV7-2 with TRBJ2-3, with 7 nucleotides matching TRBD1. Germline V lookup: CDR1 SGHTA, CDR2 FQGNSA. Unmatched junction bases numbered 9, after V lost 0 bases and J lost 6 bases. This CDR3 has 16 residues. The DNA of the CDR3 is TGTGCCAGCAGCTTAGCGCTGGGCAGGGGGACGGATACGCAGTATTTT. It yields the protein CASSLALGRGTDTQYF.

V is TRBV5-1 and J is TRBJ1-4; TRBD1 is a possible D gene (6 bases). The CDR3 covers 15 residues. Trimming shortened V by 6 bases and J by 1 base, and 13 bases separated the two germline ends. The germline V gene encodes CDR1 SGHRS and CDR2 YFSETQ. CDR3 sequence (DNA): TGCGCCAGCAAGGGGGGAACGGGAACTAATGAAAAACTGTTTTTT. Its translation: CASKGGTGTNEKLFF. The full variable domain, completed using reference TRBV5-1 and TRBJ1-4, is KAGVTQTPRYLIKTRGQQVTLSCSPISGHRSVSWYQQTPGQGLQFLFEYFSETQRNKGNFPGRFSGRQFSNSRSEMNVSTLELGDSALYLCASKGGTGTNEKLFFGSGTQLSVL.

The chain links TRBV5-4 to TRBJ2-2; 8 bases agree with TRBD2. Germline V gene data show CDR1 as SGHNT and CDR2 as YYREEE (reference sequence). J was trimmed by 1 base and V by 4 bases; bases with no gene match: 6. The CDR3 is made up of 16 amino acids. The CDR3, as DNA: TGTGCCAGCAGCCCACTTAGCGGGATGAACACCGGGGAGCTGTTTTTT. Amino acids: CASSPLSGMNTGELFF.

The rearrangement uses TRBV5-4 and TRBJ2-7; 7 positions agree with TRBD1. The V segment lost 2 bases and the J segment 1 base; nucleotides outside the gene matches: 3. The CDR3 is 14 residues long. Germline V gene lookup returns CDR1 SGHNT and CDR2 YYREEE (reference sequence). CDR3 DNA sequence: TGTGCCAGCAGCTTTAGGGACAGATCCTACGAGCAGTACTTC. Translating gives CASSFRDRSYEQYF.

This chain uses TRBV29-1 with TRBJ2-7; 7 nucleotides match TRBD1. Trimming took 3 bases from V and 3 from J; bases not matched to a gene: 5. Germline V gives CDR1 SQVTM, CDR2 ANQGSEA. The CDR3 covers 13 residues. CDR3 coding DNA: TGCAGCGTTGAGGTAGGGGGCGACTACGAGCAGTACTTC. This translates into CSVEVGGDYEQYF.

This chain links TRBV9 with TRBJ2-7; 9 nucleotides match TRBD2. This CDR3 comprises 16 residues. Losses at the gene ends were 0 bases for V and 0 bases for J; bases not matched to a gene: 4. Germline CDR1 and CDR2: SGDLS and YYNGEE. Here the CDR3 reads CASSVGLAGPSYEQYF. CDR3 sequence (DNA): TGTGCCAGCAGCGTAGGGCTAGCGGGACCCTCCTACGAGCAGTACTTC.

This clone showed up just once. The chain links TRBV9 to TRBJ2-5; D unresolved. V gave up 3 bases and J gave up 2 bases, with 14 bases separating them. Per the germline V gene, CDR1 is SGDLS and CDR2 is YYNGEE. The CDR3 is 15 residues long. The DNA of the CDR3 is TGTGCCAGCAGCGCACGTTCGGCGTGGCAAGAGACCCAGTACTTC. The encoded protein is CASSARSAWQETQYF.

The V call is TRBV5-1, the J call TRBJ2-5; D is perhaps TRBD2 (6 bases). Germline V lookup: CDR1 SGHRS, CDR2 YFSETQ. V was shortened by 4 bases and J by 4 bases, with 11 bases between the two germline ends. This CDR3 spans 13 amino acids. In nucleotides, the CDR3 is TGCGCCAGCAGCCAACGGGAGTCAGAGACCCAGTACTTC. The encoded protein is CASSQRESETQYF.

The CDR3 reads CASSRGQNEQYF. The CDR3, as DNA: TGTGCCAGCAGCCGCGGCCAAAACGAGCAGTACTTC. The chain uses TRBV28 and TRBJ2-7; no reliable D call. The CDR3 has 12 residues. CDR1 is MDHEN and CDR2 is SYDVKM in the germline V gene. V was trimmed by 6 bases and J by 5 bases, leaving 11 bases between them.

CDR3 residues: CASSFRGGGNSPLHF. CDR3 DNA: TGTGCCAGCAGCTTCCGAGGGGGGGGTAATTCACCCCTCCACTTT. The genes are TRBV28 and TRBJ1-6, with D possibly matching TRBD1 (6 bases). CDR3 length: 15 residues. Germline V gene lookup returns CDR1 MDHEN and CDR2 SYDVKM. V lost 6 bases to trimming and J lost 6 bases, with 15 bases between them. The full variable domain, rest sourced from reference TRBV28 and TRBJ1-6, is DVKVTQSSRYLVKRTGEKVFLECVQDMDHENMFWYRQDPGLGLRLIYFSYDVKMKEKGDIPEGYSVSREKKERFSLILESASTNQTSMYLCASSFRGGGNSPLHFGNGTRLTVT.

The chain uses TRBV29-1 and TRBJ2-1; D is unresolved. With 1 base removed from V and 4 bases from J, the gap between germline ends came to 11 bases. The CDR3 totals 14 residues. CDR1 SQVTM and CDR2 ANQGSEA come from the germline V gene. This CDR3 reads CSVEVAVAYNEQFF. The CDR3 coding sequence is TGCAGCGTTGAAGTGGCAGTAGCATACAATGAGCAGTTCTTC.

The chain carries TRBV4-1 and TRBJ2-2; TRBD2 matches at 10 bases. The CDR3 sequence is 16 residues long. Unmatched junction bases numbered 2, after V lost 4 bases and J lost 0 bases. CDR1 and CDR2 from the germline V gene are MGHRA and YSYEKL. CDR3 in DNA: TGCGCCAGCAGCCGCGGACTAGCGGCGAACACCGGGGAGCTGTTTTTT. Its translation: CASSRGLAANTGELFF.

The chain employs TRBV5-4 and TRBJ2-7; the match to TRBD2 covers 9 bases. This CDR3 has 15 residues. Trimming took 2 bases from V and 2 from J; bases not matched to a gene: 5. Germline V gene data show CDR1 as SGHNT and CDR2 as YYREEE (reference sequence). The CDR3 here is CASSLRLADTYEQYF. The CDR3 DNA reads as TGTGCCAGCAGCTTAAGACTAGCGGACACCTACGAGCAGTACTTC. The full variable domain, with the rest looked up from reference TRBV5-4 and TRBJ2-7, is ETGVTQSPTHLIKTRGQQVTLRCSSQSGHNTVSWYQQALGQGPQFIFQYYREEENGRGNFPPRFSGLQFPNYSSELNVNALELDDSALYLCASSLRLADTYEQYFGPGTRLTVT.

The chain recombines TRBV11-2 with TRBJ2-2; tentatively, D is TRBD1 (5 bases). The CDR3 extends over 15 amino acids. CDR1 SGHAT and CDR2 FQNNGV come from the germline V gene. V was trimmed by 2 bases and J by 6 bases, leaving 13 bases between them. The DNA of the CDR3 is TGTGCCAGCAGCTTATTAGGGGTGTGGGCCGGGGAGCTGTTTTTT. Encoded protein: CASSLLGVWAGELFF.

The genes are TRBV2 and TRBJ1-2, with 8 bases fitting TRBD1. The length of the CDR3 is 12 residues. The germline V gene has CDR1 SNHLY and CDR2 FYNNEI. With 9 bases clipped from V and 4 bases from J, the junction kept 4 bases outside the gene matches. CDR3 DNA sequence: TGTGCCAGGGTCGACAGGGGCTATGGCTACACCTTC. It codes for CARVDRGYGYTF. The full variable domain, rest sourced from reference TRBV2 and TRBJ1-2, is EPEVTQTPSHQVTQMGQEVILRCVPISNHLYFYWYRQILGQKVEFLVSFYNNEISEKSEIFDDQFSVERPDGSNFTLKIRSTKLEDSAMYFCARVDRGYGYTFGSGTRLTVV.

The V gene is TRBV6-1, the J gene TRBJ2-7, with a tentative D call TRBD1 (6 bases). The germline V gene encodes CDR1 MNHNS and CDR2 SASEGT. The CDR3 loop spans 14 amino acids. The V end was cut by 6 bases, the J end by 6 bases, with 18 bases between. CDR3 DNA: TGTGCCAGCAGGACAAGGGGGTGGCAGGGCGAGCAGTACTTC. It is translated as CASRTRGWQGEQYF.

The chain links TRBV30 to TRBJ2-3; no clear D gene. The CDR3 has 12 residues. Germline V gene sequence: CDR1 GTSNPN, CDR2 SVGIG (reference sequence). The germline V and J ends were trimmed by 4 bases and 2 bases, with 7 bases remaining between them. The CDR3 protein is CAWTRYTDTQYF. The CDR3, as DNA: TGTGCCTGGACTCGTTACACAGATACGCAGTATTTT. Based on the CDR3 plus reference TRBV30 and TRBJ2-3, the full variable domain is SQTIHQWPATLVQPVGSPLSLECTVEGTSNPNLYWYRQAAGRGLQLLFYSVGIGQISSEVPQNLSASRPQDRQFILSSKKLLLSDSGFYLCAWTRYTDTQYFGPGTRLTVL.

The chain joins TRBV15 to TRBJ2-7; no definite D call. The CDR3 is 16 amino acids. The germline V gene has CDR1 LNHNV and CDR2 YYDKDF (reference sequence). V was pared by 3 bases and J by 0 bases, with 15 bases between. The DNA for the CDR3 is TGTGCCACCAGCAGTGTTCCGTCGACCTCCTCCTACGAGCAGTACTTC. Amino acid sequence: CATSSVPSTSSYEQYF. The full variable domain, completed using reference TRBV15 and TRBJ2-7, is DAMVIQNPRYQVTQFGKPVTLSCSQTLNHNVMYWYQQKSSQAPKLLFHYYDKDFNNEADTPDNFQSRRPNTSFCFLDIRSPGLGDTAMYLCATSSVPSTSSYEQYFGPGTRLTVT.

The chain employs TRBV7-2 and TRBJ2-7; no definite D call. V dropped 3 bases and J dropped 9 bases, with 12 bases sitting between them. The CDR3 is 12 residues long. Per germline, CDR1 SGHTA and CDR2 FQGNSA. DNA for the CDR3: TGTGCCAGCAGCTTTTATGCCCAGAGGCAGTACTTC. It yields the protein CASSFYAQRQYF. The complete variable domain, with remaining parts taken from reference TRBV7-2 and TRBJ2-7, reads GAGVSQSPSNKVTEKGKDVELRCDPISGHTALYWYRQSLGQGLEFLIYFQGNSAPDKSGLPSDRFSAERTGGSVSTLTIQRTQQEDSAVYLCASSFYAQRQYFGPGTRLTVT.

V gene TRBV5-1 combines with J gene TRBJ2-7, with 8 bases lining up with TRBD2. The CDR3 runs to 16 residues. The germline V gene has CDR1 SGHRS and CDR2 YFSETQ. V lost 2 bases to trimming and J lost 4 bases; unmatched junction nucleotides: 11. CDR3 bases: TGCGCCAGCAGCTTCTTACGGGAGGGAGACGTATACGAGCAGTACTTC. Translation gives CASSFLREGDVYEQYF.

This chain connects TRBV11-2 to TRBJ2-7, with D unclear. V was pared by 1 base and J by 5 bases, with 6 bases between. This CDR3 has 12 residues. Per germline, CDR1 SGHAT and CDR2 FQNNGV. DNA of the CDR3: TGTGCCAGCAGCTTAGGCAGCAACGAGCAGTACTTC. Residues: CASSLGSNEQYF.

The gene calls are TRBV28 and TRBJ2-2; a possible D gene is TRBD1 (5 bases). This CDR3 has 17 amino acids. Germline values: CDR1 MDHEN, CDR2 SYDVKM. V lost 0 bases to trimming and J lost 2 bases, with 13 bases between them. The DNA for the CDR3 is TGTGCCAGCAGTTTATGGAGCTTAGGGGCCAACACCGGGGAGCTGTTTTTT. The encoded protein is CASSLWSLGANTGELFF.

This rearrangement joins TRBV28 to TRBJ2-7; 10 nucleotides align to TRBD1. Germline loops: CDR1 MDHEN, CDR2 SYDVKM. The V segment lost 5 bases and the J segment 4 bases; nucleotides outside the gene matches: 5. The CDR3 is made up of 14 amino acids. In DNA, the CDR3 is TGTGCCAGCAGTGAGGACAGGGGGGGGTACGAGCAGTACTTC. This encodes CASSEDRGGYEQYF.

This clone appeared a few times. J is TRBJ2-4 and V is TRBV7-9, with 12 bases matching TRBD2. The ends lost 1 base at V and 3 bases at J; junction bases unmatched: 10. The CDR3 sequence is 19 residues long. CDR1 and CDR2 from the germline V gene are SEHNR and FQNEAQ (reference sequence). The CDR3 DNA reads as TGTGCCAGCAGCTTAGTGGGCCTAGCGGGAGGGTACGTCAAAAACATTCAGTACTTC. Translated: CASSLVGLAGGYVKNIQYF.